A single sample is the source of the 6 T cell receptor beta chains below, sequenced in a study of blood T cell repertoires in COVID-19. Profiled with immunoSEQ multiplex PCR; TCRdb holds only in-frame clones, not every one. The sample yields about 300,000 clones, around 84% seen once. Sequenced material: peripheral blood. The receptors shown here come from a man in his 70s with acute or convalescent COVID-19.

The chain couples TRBV6-5 to TRBJ2-7, with 7 bases aligning to TRBD2. The V and J ends lost 8 bases and 2 bases, in that order; junction bases with no gene match: 6. The CDR3 length is 13 residues. Germline CDR1 is MNHEY and CDR2 is SVGAGI. CDR3 sequence: CASAGGVTYEQYF. The CDR3 DNA is TGTGCCAGCGCTGGGGGGGTCACCTACGAGCAGTACTTC.

V gene TRBV29-1 combines with J gene TRBJ1-1; TRBD1 matches 12 bases. From germline, CDR1 is SQVTM and CDR2 ANQGSEA. The CDR3 spans 13 residues. V gave up 3 bases and J gave up 4 bases; unmatched junction bases: 0. CDR3 nucleotide sequence: TGCAGCGTTGAGGGACAGGGGGCCACTGAAGCTTTCTTT. Encoded protein: CSVEGQGATEAFF.

The V gene is TRBV19, the J gene TRBJ1-1; 9 bases line up with TRBD1. After removal of 4 bases from V and 3 bases from J, the junction contained 12 bases not matched to a gene. CDR1 is LNHDA and CDR2 is SQIVND in the germline V gene (reference sequence). CDR3 length: 17 residues. CDR3 region: CASSTSGQGISDTEAFF. In DNA, the CDR3 is TGTGCCAGTAGTACGTCGGGACAGGGAATTTCGGACACTGAAGCTTTCTTT.

The genes are TRBV7-2 and TRBJ1-5; D unclear. The V gene lost 2 bases and the J gene lost 3 bases, with 8 bases spanning the gap. The germline CDR1 and CDR2 sequences are SGHTA and FQGNSA. The CDR3 loop spans 14 amino acids. The CDR3 reads CASSLLGPNQPQHF. As DNA, the CDR3 is TGTGCCAGCAGCTTATTGGGCCCCAATCAGCCCCAGCATTTT.

This clone came up once. This chain connects TRBV9 to TRBJ1-1; 9 nucleotides align to TRBD1. This CDR3 contains 15 residues. CDR1 is SGDLS, CDR2 YYNGEE, per germline. V lost 4 bases and J lost 4; bases outside the gene matches: 8. The CDR3, as DNA: TGTGCCAGCAGCCTGGACAGGGGAATGGGCACTGAAGCTTTCTTT. Its translation is CASSLDRGMGTEAFF.

The chain links TRBV15 to TRBJ1-1; D gene ambiguous. V was trimmed by 0 bases and J by 4 bases, leaving 9 bases between them. CDR1 and CDR2 from the germline V gene are LNHNV and YYDKDF (reference sequence). The CDR3 length is 14 residues. CDR3 in DNA: TGTGCCACCAGCAGAGATGAGGTCCGCACTGAAGCTTTCTTT. Translation gives CATSRDEVRTEAFF.